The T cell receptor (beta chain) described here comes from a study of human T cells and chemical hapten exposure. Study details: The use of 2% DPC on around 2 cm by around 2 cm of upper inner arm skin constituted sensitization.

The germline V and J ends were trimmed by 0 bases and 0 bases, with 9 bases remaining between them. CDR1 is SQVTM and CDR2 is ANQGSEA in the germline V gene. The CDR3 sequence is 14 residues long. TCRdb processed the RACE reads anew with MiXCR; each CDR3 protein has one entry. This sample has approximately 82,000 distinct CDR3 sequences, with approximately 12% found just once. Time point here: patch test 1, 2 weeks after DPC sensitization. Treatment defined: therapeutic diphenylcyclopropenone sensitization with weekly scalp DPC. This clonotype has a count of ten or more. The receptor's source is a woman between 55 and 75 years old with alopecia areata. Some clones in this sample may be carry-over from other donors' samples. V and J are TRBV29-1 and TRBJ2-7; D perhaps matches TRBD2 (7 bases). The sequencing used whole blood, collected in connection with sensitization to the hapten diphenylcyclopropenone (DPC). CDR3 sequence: CSVEDAGASYEQYF. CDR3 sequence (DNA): TGCAGCGTTGAAGATGCGGGGGCCTCCTACGAGCAGTACTTC.